These 13 T cell receptor beta chains were all obtained from the same sample, sequenced in a study of blood T cell repertoires in COVID-19. TCRdb's table, derived via immunoSEQ multiplex PCR, lists solely in-frame clones and lacks some. This table holds over 200,000 clones, about nine tenths found once. The sequencing input was PBMCs or T cells enriched from blood (not recorded which). The receptors stem from a man aged 25-40 years who had recovered from COVID-19.

This chain joins TRBV4-3 and TRBJ2-2, with 9 bases that match TRBD1. Looked up from germline, CDR1 is LGHNA and CDR2 is YSLEER. The length of the CDR3 is 15 residues. V dropped 1 base and J dropped 8; count of bases not matched to a gene: 5. The CDR3 region is CASSQAGQGMGELFF. DNA for the CDR3: TGCGCCAGCAGCCAAGCAGGACAGGGGATGGGGGAGCTGTTTTTT.

The chain joins TRBV20-1 to TRBJ2-7; D may be TRBD2 (5 bases). Germline V gene sequence: CDR1 DFQATT, CDR2 SNEGSKA (reference sequence). V gave up 7 bases and J gave up 4 bases, with 11 bases separating them. The CDR3 sequence is 11 residues long. CDR3 sequence reads: CSVPGSYEQYF. CDR3 coding DNA: TGCAGTGTACCGGGAAGTTACGAGCAGTACTTC.

The gene calls are TRBV11-2 and TRBJ1-1, with a tentative D call TRBD1 (6 bases). The CDR3 runs 16 residues. CDR1 and CDR2 from the germline V gene are SGHAT and FQNNGV. Trimming took 2 bases from V and 4 from J, leaving 17 bases between them. The CDR3 DNA is TGTGCCAGCAGCTTACGGCCCAGGGGTTCAGGCACTGAAGCTTTCTTT. It yields the protein CASSLRPRGSGTEAFF.

The CDR3 loop is CASSASTTQYF. The CDR3 bases are TGTGCCAGCAGCGCTAGCACCACCCAGTACTTC. V usage is TRBV14 and J usage is TRBJ2-5; TRBD2 might be the D (5 bases). The germline CDR1 and CDR2 sequences are SGHDN and FVKESK. V lost 5 bases, J lost 8 bases, and 9 bases lay in between. CDR3 size: 11 residues.

This CDR3 is CASSEFWGGGEQYF. In nucleotides, the CDR3 is TGTGCCAGCAGTGAATTTTGGGGCGGCGGCGAGCAGTACTTC. This chain links TRBV25-1 with TRBJ2-7; D is possibly TRBD1 (5 bases). Germline assignment: CDR1 MGHDK and CDR2 SYGVNS. Trimming removed 1 base at V and 6 bases at J, with 13 bases between. The CDR3 covers 14 residues.

The chain uses TRBV7-9 and TRBJ2-1; 8 bases line up with TRBD2. Looked up from germline, CDR1 is SEHNR and CDR2 is FQNEAQ (reference sequence). The CDR3 has 15 residues. J lost 6 bases, V lost 3 bases, and 7 bases had no gene match. The CDR3 region is CASSFRSGGTNEQFF. The CDR3 DNA is TGTGCCAGCAGCTTTAGAAGCGGGGGAACCAATGAGCAGTTCTTC.

In this sample, this clone turned up once. The chain's CDR3 is CASTGTSDSYEQYF. The CDR3 coding sequence is TGTGCCAGCACCGGGACTAGCGACTCCTACGAGCAGTACTTC. The rearrangement uses TRBV3-1 (or the pseudogene TRBV3-2) and TRBJ2-7; 10 bases fit TRBD2. Germline CDR1 reads LGHDT; CDR2 reads YNNKEL (reference sequence). The CDR3 runs 14 residues. With V trimmed by 7 bases and J by 0 bases, 3 bases remained unmatched.

The J gene is TRBJ2-7, the V gene TRBV7-9; possibly TRBD1 for D (6 bases). CDR1 is SEHNR, CDR2 FQNEAQ, per germline (reference sequence). CDR3 size: 15 residues. V lost 5 bases and J lost 3, with 17 bases in between. The CDR3 nucleotides are TGTGCCAGCAGCCCCTGGACAGAGACCAGCTACGAGCAGTACTTC. Translating gives CASSPWTETSYEQYF.

The V and J genes are TRBV6-1 and TRBJ1-4; D not resolved. The CDR3 sequence is 16 residues long. The germline V gene has CDR1 MNHNS and CDR2 SASEGT. V lost 1 base to trimming and J lost 7 bases, with 16 bases between them. Here the CDR3 DNA reads TGTGCCAGCAGTGAAGTAGGCTGGTTCCCAGGTGAAAAACTGTTTTTT. Protein: CASSEVGWFPGEKLFF.

The chain couples TRBV7-8 to TRBJ2-7, with 8 bases that match TRBD1. Germline V gene data show CDR1 as SGHVS and CDR2 as FQNEAQ. J was trimmed by 3 bases and V by 5 bases; bases with no gene match: 9. CDR3 size: 15 residues. The CDR3 DNA reads as TGTGCCAGCAGCAAAGACCCCGGACAGGGCTACGAGCAGTACTTC. This gives the protein CASSKDPGQGYEQYF. The full variable domain, rest sourced from reference TRBV7-8 and TRBJ2-7, is GAGVSQSPRYKVAKRGQDVALRCDPISGHVSLFWYQQALGQGPEFLTYFQNEAQLDKSGLPSDRFFAERPEGSVSTLKIQRTQQEDSAVYLCASSKDPGQGYEQYFGPGTRLTVT.

The J gene is TRBJ2-7, the V gene TRBV10-3, with D possibly being TRBD1 (6 bases). The CDR3 has 15 amino acids. The germline CDR1 and CDR2 sequences are ENHRY and SYGVKD. The CDR3 DNA is TGTGCTACCATCACCCATCCGGACAGAACCTACGAGCAGTACTTC. It is translated as CATITHPDRTYEQYF.

CDR3 protein: CASSNNPPTAVNYGYTF. CDR3 DNA: TGTGCCAGTAGTAACAACCCCCCGACAGCAGTTAACTATGGCTACACCTTC. The genes are TRBV19 and TRBJ1-2, with D possibly being TRBD1 (5 bases). Germline V gene data show CDR1 as LNHDA and CDR2 as SQIVND (reference sequence). The CDR3 is 17 residues long. The ends were cut back, 4 bases at V and 1 base at J, with 19 bases in the middle. Variable domain in full (rest from reference TRBV19 and TRBJ1-2): DGGITQSPKYLFRKEGQNVTLSCEQNLNHDAMYWYRQDPGQGLRLIYYSQIVNDFQKGDIAEGYSVSREKKESFPLTVTSAQKNPTAFYLCASSNNPPTAVNYGYTFGSGTRLTVV.

The chain links TRBV5-4 to TRBJ2-1; D unclear. Trimming took off 1 base at V and 1 base at J, with 9 bases between the two ends. Germline V gene sequence: CDR1 SGHNT, CDR2 YYREEE (reference sequence). This CDR3 has 15 residues. This CDR3 reads CASSLMTPSYNEQFF. In DNA, the CDR3 is TGTGCCAGCAGCTTGATGACTCCTTCCTACAATGAGCAGTTCTTC.